The 21 T cell receptor beta chains listed next were all sequenced from one sample in a study of CD8+CD57+ T cells in acquired aplastic anemia. For CDR3 and TCR beta VDJ profiling, genomic DNA was the template used. TCRdb analysed the reads with MiXCR anew, one entry per CDR3 protein. The sample includes hundreds of thousands of distinct CDR3 sequences, about two thirds of them seen just once. Sequenced input: sorted CD4+, CD8+, or CD8+CD57+ T cells (not recorded which) from PBMCs. The source of these receptors is a human donor in good health, serving as a control.

The chain has TRBV20-1 and TRBJ1-5; no firm D call. The V gene's germline CDR1 is DFQATT and CDR2 SNEGSKA (reference sequence). V shed 3 bases and J shed 1 base, with 16 bases lying between them. The CDR3 is made up of 16 amino acids. This chain's CDR3 is CSASAASGRSNQPQHF. DNA of the CDR3: TGCAGTGCTAGCGCCGCTAGCGGGAGGAGCAATCAGCCCCAGCATTTT.

This chain uses TRBV12-3 or TRBV12-4 with TRBJ1-2, with D maybe TRBD1 (6 bases). This CDR3 comprises 15 residues. Trimming took off 5 bases at V and 6 bases at J, with 19 bases between the two ends. The DNA for the CDR3 is TGTGCCAGCAGTGGAGCGGGGGCAGTGGAAAATGGCTACACCTTC. This translates into CASSGAGAVENGYTF.

The chain uses TRBV29-1 and TRBJ2-5; D unclear. Trimming took off 7 bases at V and 14 bases at J, with 23 bases between the two ends. Germline CDR1 and CDR2: SQVTM and ANQGSEA. The CDR3 is made up of 12 amino acids. The CDR3 DNA reads as TGCAGCGCTTTGGACGGAAACACCACCTATTACTTC. Its protein product is CSALDGNTTYYF. The entire variable domain, with the rest obtained from reference TRBV29-1 and TRBJ2-5, is as follows: SAVISQKPSRDICQRGTSLTIQCQVDSQVTMMFWYRQQPGQSLTLIATANQGSEATYESGFVIDKFPISRPNLTFSTLTVSNMSPEDSSIYLCSALDGNTTYYFGPGTRLLVL.

This clonotype appeared once. The V call is TRBV5-1, the J call TRBJ2-2; possibly TRBD2 for D (5 bases). Trimming took 5 bases from V and 8 from J, leaving 10 bases between them. The germline V gene encodes CDR1 SGHRS and CDR2 YFSETQ. This CDR3 has 12 residues. CDR3 in amino acids: CASRPEAGELFF. The CDR3 DNA reads TGCGCCAGCAGGCCGGAGGCTGGGGAGCTGTTTTTT.

The chain employs TRBV9 and TRBJ2-3; 8 bases are a match to TRBD2. The ends lost 5 bases at V and 3 bases at J; junction bases unmatched: 14. CDR3 length: 17 residues. Germline CDR1 and CDR2: SGDLS and YYNGEE. This CDR3 is CASSTAGTSGRTDTQYF. CDR3 in DNA: TGTGCCAGCAGTACGGCGGGCACTAGCGGCAGAACAGATACGCAGTATTTT.

The count of this clonotype is one. Mismatch with germline at one junction end may stem from a read error. This chain connects TRBV9 to TRBJ1-5, with a weak D call TRBD1 (5 bases). This CDR3 comprises 14 residues. Looked up from germline, CDR1 is SGDLS and CDR2 is YYNGEE. For the CDR3, the DNA is TGTGCCAGCAGCGCCCGCATAGGGGAGACCCCGCACTATTTT. This gives the protein CASSARIGETPHYF.

This clonotype was observed many times. This sequence joins TRBV10-2 and TRBJ2-7; D unclear. Trimming stripped 4 bases from V and 3 bases from J, with 10 bases between. There are 13 residues in the CDR3. Germline-derived CDR1 and CDR2 are WSHSY and SAAADI. The CDR3 DNA reads TGCGCCAGCAGTGGGGTGGGCAGCTACGAGCAGTACTTC. It translates to CASSGVGSYEQYF.

V is TRBV10-1 and J is TRBJ2-5, with D possibly TRBD2 on 6 matching bases. V was clipped by 5 bases and J by 5 bases, with 12 bases between them. The CDR3 sequence is 13 residues long. From germline, CDR1 is WNHNN and CDR2 SYGVQD (reference sequence). The CDR3 nucleotides read TGCGCCAGCAGTATGGGAGGTGGCGAGACCCAGTACTTC. Translated, it gives CASSMGGGETQYF.

This clonotype was seen just once. This CDR3 is missing its conserved last phenylalanine or tryptophan, likely due to a read error. The DNA is left out, because the CDR3 cannot be placed on it with certainty; the CDR3 is given as TCRdb lists it. The chain uses TRBV7-2 and TRBJ2-3; no DNA check was done on the table's D call, TRBD1. Ends included, the CDR3 has 13 residues. The V gene's germline CDR1 is SGHTA and CDR2 FQGNSA. The chain's CDR3 is CASSLRGRGQTQY.

This chain links TRBV29-1 with TRBJ2-5, with D tentatively TRBD2 (6 bases). In germline, CDR1 is SQVTM, CDR2 ANQGSEA. V lost 4 bases to trimming and J lost 5 bases, with 11 bases between them. The CDR3 spans 12 residues. This CDR3 reads CSVVEGIETQYF. The CDR3 region has the DNA TGCAGCGTTGTGGAGGGGATTGAGACCCAGTACTTC.

A remark on this clonotype: Here the CDR3 omits its conserved ending phenylalanine or tryptophan, so a read error is the likely source. Because the CDR3's place on the DNA is in doubt, the DNA is left out and the CDR3 is given as listed by TCRdb. The CDR3: CASSERAGLTYTQ. The gene calls are TRBV7-3 and TRBJ1-2. The CDR3 spans 13 amino acids, including both terminal residues. CDR1 is SGHTA, CDR2 FQGTGA, per germline.

A word on this clonotype: One junction end disagrees with the germline gene, perhaps due to a read error. The chain combines TRBV5-1 with TRBJ1-6; no clear D. The germline CDR1 and CDR2 sequences are SGHRS and YFSETQ. The CDR3 has 15 residues. The CDR3 DNA reads TGTGCCAGCAGCTTGGAGGCAGGATCTACTTCACCCCTCCACTTT. Its translation is CASSLEAGSTSPLHF.

At least ten counts were recorded for this clonotype. The J gene is TRBJ1-2, the V gene TRBV6-6; D is perhaps TRBD1 (5 bases). Germline-derived CDR1 and CDR2 are MNHNY and SVGAGI (reference sequence). Trimming left V 6 bases short and J 4 bases short, with 15 bases between. This CDR3 contains 14 residues. CDR3 DNA sequence: TGTGCCAGCAGCCATTCGCGACAGTCCTATGGCTACACCTTC. Its translation: CASSHSRQSYGYTF.

Concerning this clonotype: This could be a read error, since a much larger clone is one nucleotide away. DNA for the CDR3: TGTGCCAGCAGCTTCGACAGGGGTGGCGGCTACGCCTTC. Protein product: CASSFDRGGGYAF. The chain is built from TRBV7-2 and TRBJ1-2; the match to TRBD1 covers 8 bases. This CDR3 spans 13 amino acids. Germline V gene data show CDR1 as SGHTA and CDR2 as FQGNSA.

The chain uses TRBV7-8 and TRBJ1-5, with 10 nucleotides matching TRBD1. Germline CDR1 SGHVS, CDR2 FQNEAQ. The CDR3 is 17 residues long. J lost 3 bases, V lost 4 bases, and 9 bases had no gene match. The CDR3, as DNA: TGTGCCAGCAGCTCGGGGGCTGACAGGGGGCTCAATCAGCCCCAGCATTTT. Translation: CASSSGADRGLNQPQHF.

This clonotype was observed once. The chain recombines TRBV7-2 with TRBJ1-2; 7 nucleotides align to TRBD1. The CDR3 consists of 16 residues. Per germline, CDR1 SGHTA and CDR2 FQGNSA. With 5 bases clipped from V and 11 bases from J, the junction kept 20 bases outside the gene matches. As DNA, the CDR3 is TGTGCCAGCAGCGCCCAGGGGGGTTCACCCCTCCACTTTTACACCTTC. Translation gives CASSAQGGSPLHFYTF.

Points on this clonotype: Possible read error: a much larger clone is one base away. This chain uses TRBV6-2 or TRBV6-3 with TRBJ1-2; D gene ambiguous. CDR1 is MNHEY, CDR2 SVGEGT, per germline. Trimming removed 2 bases from V and 6 bases from J, with 10 bases in between. This CDR3 spans 13 amino acids. The CDR3 nucleotides read TGTGCCAGCAGTTACGGTGGGAAGCATGGCTACACCTTC. Its protein is CASSYGGKHGYTF.

For this clonotype: An end of the junction differs from the germline gene, which may be a read error. The chain employs TRBV29-1 and TRBJ2-1; a possible D gene is TRBD2 (6 bases). Germline V gives CDR1 SQVTM, CDR2 ANQGSEA. This CDR3 has 13 residues. The CDR3 DNA sequence: TGCAGCGTTGAGGGCGTGGGGAGGAATGAGCCGCTTTTC. Protein product: CSVEGVGRNEPLF.

This clonotype was recorded at least ten times. The chain joins TRBV20-1 to TRBJ2-7, with 11 bases identical to TRBD1. With V trimmed by 2 bases and J by 5 bases, 11 bases remained unmatched. The CDR3 is made up of 16 amino acids. CDR1 is DFQATT, CDR2 SNEGSKA, per germline (reference sequence). CDR3 amino acids: CSARRRRGTGGHEQYF. DNA for the CDR3: TGCAGTGCTAGAAGACGCCGCGGGACAGGGGGACACGAGCAGTACTTC.

This rearrangement joins TRBV5-4 to TRBJ2-2; no clear D. CDR3 size: 16 residues. Trimming pared 4 bases from V and 0 bases from J, leaving 13 bases between. Germline CDR1 reads SGHNT; CDR2 reads YYREEE (reference sequence). The DNA for the CDR3 is TGTGCCAGCAGCAGAAGATCACAGTCGAACACCGGGGAGCTGTTTTTT. It encodes CASSRRSQSNTGELFF.

The chain couples TRBV9 to TRBJ1-5; no clear D. The germline V and J ends were trimmed by 3 bases and 11 bases, with 21 bases remaining between them. This CDR3 is 15 amino acids long. Germline lookup yields CDR1 SGDLS and CDR2 YYNGEE. The DNA of the CDR3 is TGTGCCAGCAGCGCCAATCGTAACTATGATTACACCCAGCATTTT. Translating it yields CASSANRNYDYTQHF.